The clone carrying this TCR beta chain was detected only a few times. Its antigen remains unidentified. Each CDR3 protein gets one entry after TCRdb re-called the RT-PCR reads with MiXCR. This table has about 520,000 distinct CDR3 sequences, 6.5% to 8% appearing once. This record belongs to a study of response to subunit inactivated influenza vaccine. Study-wide findings and caveats: Authors suggested each seasonal influenza vaccination recruits few new T cells.

Trimming removed 4 bases from V and 2 bases from J, with 18 bases in between. The germline V gene encodes CDR1 SGHAT and CDR2 FQNNGV. The CDR3 is 17 residues long. The sample here was PBMCs from blood, taken around 25 months after vaccination. This TCR was recovered from a man between 50 and 70 years old who received an inactivated influenza vaccine. The chain employs TRBV11-2 and TRBJ1-5, with a tentative D call TRBD1 (6 bases). The CDR3 loop reads CASSSEARDTGNQPQHF. The CDR3 DNA sequence: TGTGCCAGCAGCTCAGAGGCCCGGGACACAGGCAATCAGCCCCAGCATTTT.